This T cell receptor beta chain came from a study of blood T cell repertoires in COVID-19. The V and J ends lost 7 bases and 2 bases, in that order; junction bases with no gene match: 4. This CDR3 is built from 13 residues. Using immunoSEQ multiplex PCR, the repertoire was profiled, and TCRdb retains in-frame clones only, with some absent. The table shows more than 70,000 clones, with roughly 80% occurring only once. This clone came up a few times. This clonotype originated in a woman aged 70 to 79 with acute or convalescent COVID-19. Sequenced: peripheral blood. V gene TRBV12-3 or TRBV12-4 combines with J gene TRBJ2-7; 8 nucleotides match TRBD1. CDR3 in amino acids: CASTEQGAYEQYF. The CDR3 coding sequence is TGTGCCAGCACCGAACAGGGGGCCTACGAGCAGTACTTC.